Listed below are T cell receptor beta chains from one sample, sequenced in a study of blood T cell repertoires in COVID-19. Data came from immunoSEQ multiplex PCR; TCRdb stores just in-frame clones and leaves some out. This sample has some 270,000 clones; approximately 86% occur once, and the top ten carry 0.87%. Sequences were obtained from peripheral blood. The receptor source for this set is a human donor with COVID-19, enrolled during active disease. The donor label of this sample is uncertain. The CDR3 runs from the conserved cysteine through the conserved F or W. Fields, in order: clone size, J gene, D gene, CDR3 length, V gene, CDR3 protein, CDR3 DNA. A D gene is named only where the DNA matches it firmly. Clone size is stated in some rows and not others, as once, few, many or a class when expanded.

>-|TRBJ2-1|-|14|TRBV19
CASSQQGLYNEQFF
TGTGCCAGTAGTCAACAGGGCCTCTACAATGAGCAGTTCTTC
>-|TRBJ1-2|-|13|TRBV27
CASSFNGAYGYTF
TGTGCCAGCAGTTTTAACGGTGCCTATGGCTACACCTTC
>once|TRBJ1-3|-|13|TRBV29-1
CSVARGAGNTIYF
TGCAGCGTTGCCCGGGGGGCGGGAAACACCATATATTTT
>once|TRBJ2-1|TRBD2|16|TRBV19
CASSITLAGVYNEQFF
TGTGCCAGTAGTATAACACTAGCGGGGGTATACAATGAGCAGTTCTTC
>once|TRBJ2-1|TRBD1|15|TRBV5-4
CASSPQGQGFREQFF
TGTGCCAGCAGCCCGCAGGGACAGGGGTTCAGGGAGCAGTTCTTC
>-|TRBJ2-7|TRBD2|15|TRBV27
CASSLGAGGGYEQYF
TGTGCCAGCAGTTTGGGAGCGGGAGGCGGCTACGAGCAGTACTTC
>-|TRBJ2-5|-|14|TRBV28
CASSLRGSVGSQYF
TGTGCCAGCAGTTTACGCGGGTCCGTCGGGTCCCAGTACTTC
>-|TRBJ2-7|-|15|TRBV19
CASSIKEGAGNEQYF
TGTGCCAGTAGTATTAAGGAGGGGGCGGGCAACGAGCAGTACTTC
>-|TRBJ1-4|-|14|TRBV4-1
CASSQVGVDEKLFF
TGCGCCAGCAGCCAAGTAGGGGTTGATGAAAAACTGTTTTTT
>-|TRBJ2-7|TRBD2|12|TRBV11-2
CASTRGGYEQYF
TGTGCCAGCACCCGCGGGGGCTACGAGCAGTACTTC
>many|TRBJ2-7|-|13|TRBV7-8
CASGHRGGYEQYF
TGTGCCAGCGGACACAGGGGGGGTTACGAGCAGTACTTC
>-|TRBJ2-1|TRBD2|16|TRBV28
CASSLPTSGRYNEQFF
TGTGCCAGCAGCCTACCGACTAGCGGGAGGTACAATGAGCAGTTCTTC
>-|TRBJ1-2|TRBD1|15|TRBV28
CASSVTGTGYYGYTF
TGTGCCAGCAGTGTCACCGGGACAGGGTACTATGGCTACACCTTC
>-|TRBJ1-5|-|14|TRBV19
CASSIEGADQPQHF
TGTGCCAGTAGTATCGAAGGGGCCGATCAGCCCCAGCATTTT
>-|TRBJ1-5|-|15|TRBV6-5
CASRSDRINNQPQHF
TGTGCCAGCAGATCCGACAGGATTAACAATCAGCCCCAGCATTTT
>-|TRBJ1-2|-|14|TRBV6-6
CASSYDRLNYGYTF
TGTGCCAGCAGTTATGACAGGCTCAACTATGGCTACACCTTC
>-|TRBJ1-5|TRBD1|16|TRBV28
CASSFRTGYSNQPQHF
TGTGCCAGCAGCTTCCGGACAGGGTATAGCAATCAGCCCCAGCATTTT
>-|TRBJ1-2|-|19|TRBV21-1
CASSRGCTGGVTANYGYTF
TGTGCCAGCAGCAGAGGGTGTACAGGGGGTGTTACAGCTAACTATGGCTACACCTTC
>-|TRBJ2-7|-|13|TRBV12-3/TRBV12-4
CASSFQGTYEQYF
TGTGCCAGCAGTTTTCAGGGCACCTACGAGCAGTACTTC
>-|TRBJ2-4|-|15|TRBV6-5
CASSPVSVAKNIQYF
TGTGCCAGCAGTCCGGTATCGGTAGCCAAAAACATTCAGTACTTC
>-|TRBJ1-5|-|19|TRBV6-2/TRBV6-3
CASSYIRGVDGHSNQPQHF
TGTGCCAGCAGTTACATTAGGGGTGTGGACGGCCATAGCAATCAGCCCCAGCATTTT
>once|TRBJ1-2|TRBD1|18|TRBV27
CASSSHPAPGQGHYGYTF
TGTGCCAGCAGTTCCCACCCAGCACCGGGACAGGGTCACTATGGCTACACCTTC
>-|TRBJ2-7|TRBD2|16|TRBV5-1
CASSLGLAGGGYEQYF
TGCGCCAGCAGCCTAGGACTAGCGGGAGGGGGTTACGAGCAGTACTTC
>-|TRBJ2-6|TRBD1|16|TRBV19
CASMGTGYSGANVLTF
TGTGCCAGTATGGGGACAGGGTACTCTGGGGCCAACGTCCTGACTTTC
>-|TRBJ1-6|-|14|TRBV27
CASSFGGAPSPLHF
TGTGCCAGCAGTTTTGGGGGGGCGCCTTCACCCCTCCACTTT
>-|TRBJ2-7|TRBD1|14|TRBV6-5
CASSSRTGAYEQYF
TGTGCCAGCAGCTCCAGGACAGGGGCCTACGAGCAGTACTTC
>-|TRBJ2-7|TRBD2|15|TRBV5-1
CASSLGGGGTYEQYF
TGCGCCAGCAGCTTGGGTGGCGGGGGGACCTACGAGCAGTACTTC
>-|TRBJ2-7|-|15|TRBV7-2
CASSLVSGSSYEQYF
TGTGCCAGCAGCTTAGTCAGCGGCAGCTCCTACGAGCAGTACTTC
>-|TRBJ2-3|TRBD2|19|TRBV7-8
CASSSKPGLAVLGTDTQYF
TGTGCCAGCAGTTCGAAACCGGGACTAGCGGTATTGGGCACAGATACGCAGTATTTT
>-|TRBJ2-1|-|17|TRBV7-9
CASSLEGRGGIHNEQFF
TGTGCCAGCAGCTTAGAAGGGCGGGGAGGTATTCACAATGAGCAGTTCTTC
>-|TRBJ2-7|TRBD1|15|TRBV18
CASSQAGQGSYEQYF
TGTGCCAGCTCGCAAGCGGGACAGGGCTCCTACGAGCAGTACTTC
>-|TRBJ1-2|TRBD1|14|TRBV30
CAWSVDREDTGYTF
TGTGCCTGGAGTGTAGACAGGGAAGACACTGGCTACACCTTC
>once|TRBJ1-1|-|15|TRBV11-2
CASSYRPGDNTEAFF
TGTGCCAGCAGCTATCGTCCGGGAGATAACACTGAAGCTTTCTTT
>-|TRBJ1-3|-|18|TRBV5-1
CASSLVARGTGTGNTIYF
TGCGCCAGCAGCTTGGTGGCCAGGGGAACTGGGACTGGAAACACCATATATTTT
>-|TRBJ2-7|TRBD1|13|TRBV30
CAWQRTGLEEQYF
TGTGCCTGGCAGAGGACAGGTCTTGAGGAGCAGTACTTC
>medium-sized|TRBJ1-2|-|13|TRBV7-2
CASSLAGSYGYTF
TGTGCCAGCAGCTTAGCAGGGAGCTATGGCTACACCTTC